This T cell receptor (beta chain) was sequenced in a study of shared clonotypes between healthy human individuals. Assay execution proceeded at the deep level. Measured with immunoSEQ multiplex PCR; TCRdb has only the in-frame clones, and not every one. The table shows roughly 490,000 clones, with 76% occurring only once. The V gene lost 4 bases and the J gene lost 4 bases, with 16 bases spanning the gap. This CDR3 is 16 amino acids long. Germline V CDR1 and CDR2: SGHTA, FQGNSA. Sequences were obtained from PBMCs. This receptor was obtained from a woman between 40 and 55 years old in good health. Some clones in this sample may be carry-over from other donors' samples. The V call is TRBV7-2, the J call TRBJ2-2, with D possibly being TRBD2 (6 bases). The CDR3 DNA sequence: TGTGCCAGCAGCTGGGGGGTGGGGCTCGGCACCGGGGAGCTGTTTTTT. This codes for CASSWGVGLGTGELFF.